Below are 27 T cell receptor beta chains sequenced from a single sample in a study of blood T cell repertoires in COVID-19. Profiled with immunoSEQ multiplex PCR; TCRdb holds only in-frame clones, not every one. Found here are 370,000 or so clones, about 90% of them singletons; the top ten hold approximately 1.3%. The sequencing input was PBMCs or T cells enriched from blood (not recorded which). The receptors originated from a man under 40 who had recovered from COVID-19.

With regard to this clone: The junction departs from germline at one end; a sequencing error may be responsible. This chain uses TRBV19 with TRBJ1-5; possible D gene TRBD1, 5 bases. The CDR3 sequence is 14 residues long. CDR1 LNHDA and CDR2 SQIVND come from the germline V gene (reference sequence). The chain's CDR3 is CASTSTGTNHPQHF. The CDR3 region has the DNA TGTGCCAGTACTAGTACCGGGACTAATCATCCCCAGCATTTT.

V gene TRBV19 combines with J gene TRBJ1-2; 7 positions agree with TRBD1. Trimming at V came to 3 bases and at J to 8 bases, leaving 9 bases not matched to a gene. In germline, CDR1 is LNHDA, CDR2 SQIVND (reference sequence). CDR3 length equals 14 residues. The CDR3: CASSMGQGVFGYTF. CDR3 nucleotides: TGTGCCAGTAGTATGGGCCAGGGGGTTTTCGGCTACACCTTC. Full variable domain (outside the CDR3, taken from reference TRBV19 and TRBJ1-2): DGGITQSPKYLFRKEGQNVTLSCEQNLNHDAMYWYRQDPGQGLRLIYYSQIVNDFQKGDIAEGYSVSREKKESFPLTVTSAQKNPTAFYLCASSMGQGVFGYTFGSGTRLTVV.

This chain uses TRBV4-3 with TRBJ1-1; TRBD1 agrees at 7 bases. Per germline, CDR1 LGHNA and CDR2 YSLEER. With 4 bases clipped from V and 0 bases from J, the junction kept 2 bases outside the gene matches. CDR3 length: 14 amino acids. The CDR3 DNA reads TGCGCCAGCAGCCGACAGGGAGTGAACACTGAAGCTTTCTTT. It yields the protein CASSRQGVNTEAFF.

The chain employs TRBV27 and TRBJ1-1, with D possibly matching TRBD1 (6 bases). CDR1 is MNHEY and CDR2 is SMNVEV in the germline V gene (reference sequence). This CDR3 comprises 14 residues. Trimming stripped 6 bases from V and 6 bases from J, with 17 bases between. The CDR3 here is CASSVGGLGAEAFF. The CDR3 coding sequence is TGTGCCAGCAGCGTGGGGGGGCTTGGCGCTGAAGCTTTCTTT.

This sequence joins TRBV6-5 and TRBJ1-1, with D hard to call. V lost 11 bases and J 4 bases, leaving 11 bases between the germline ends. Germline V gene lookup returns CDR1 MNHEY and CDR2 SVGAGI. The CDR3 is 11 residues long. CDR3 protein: CAHRQGTEAFF. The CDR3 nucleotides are TGTGCCCACCGACAAGGCACTGAAGCTTTCTTT.

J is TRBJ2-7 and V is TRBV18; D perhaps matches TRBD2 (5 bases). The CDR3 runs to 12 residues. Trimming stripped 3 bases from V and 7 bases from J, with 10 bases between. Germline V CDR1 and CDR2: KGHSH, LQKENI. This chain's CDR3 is CASSPLRGEQYF. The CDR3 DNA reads TGTGCCAGCTCACCGCTTCGAGGGGAGCAGTACTTC.

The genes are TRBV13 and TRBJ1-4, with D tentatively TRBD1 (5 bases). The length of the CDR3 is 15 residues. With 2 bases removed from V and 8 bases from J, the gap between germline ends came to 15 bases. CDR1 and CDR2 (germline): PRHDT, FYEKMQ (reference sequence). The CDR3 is CASSLIAGGKEKLFF. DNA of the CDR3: TGTGCCAGCAGCTTAATCGCGGGGGGAAAAGAAAAACTGTTTTTT.

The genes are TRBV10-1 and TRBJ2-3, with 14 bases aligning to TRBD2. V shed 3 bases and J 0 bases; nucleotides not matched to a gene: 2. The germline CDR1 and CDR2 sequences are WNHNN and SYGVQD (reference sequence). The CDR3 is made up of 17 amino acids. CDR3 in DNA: TGCGCCAGCAGTGAAGGGACTAGCGGGGGAAGCACAGATACGCAGTATTTT. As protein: CASSEGTSGGSTDTQYF.

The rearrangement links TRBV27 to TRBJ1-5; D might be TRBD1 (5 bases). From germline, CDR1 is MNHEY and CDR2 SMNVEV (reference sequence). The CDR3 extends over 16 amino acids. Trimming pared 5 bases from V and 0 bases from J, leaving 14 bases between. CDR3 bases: TGTGCCAGCAGTCCTCCGGGGGGGGATAGCAATCAGCCCCAGCATTTT. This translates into CASSPPGGDSNQPQHF.

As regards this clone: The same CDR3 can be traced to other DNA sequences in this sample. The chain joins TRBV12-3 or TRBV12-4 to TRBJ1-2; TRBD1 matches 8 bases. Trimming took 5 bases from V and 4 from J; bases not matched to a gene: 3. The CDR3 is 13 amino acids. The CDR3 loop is CASSPDRAYGYTF. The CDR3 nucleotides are TGTGCCAGCAGTCCGGACAGGGCCTATGGCTACACCTTC.

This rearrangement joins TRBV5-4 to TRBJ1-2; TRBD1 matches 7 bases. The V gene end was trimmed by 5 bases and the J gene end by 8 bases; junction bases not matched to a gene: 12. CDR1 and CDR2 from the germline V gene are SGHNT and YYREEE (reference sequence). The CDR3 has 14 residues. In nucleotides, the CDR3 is TGTGCCAGCAGGGACCGACAGGGCGGGGGGGGCTACACCTTC. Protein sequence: CASRDRQGGGGYTF.

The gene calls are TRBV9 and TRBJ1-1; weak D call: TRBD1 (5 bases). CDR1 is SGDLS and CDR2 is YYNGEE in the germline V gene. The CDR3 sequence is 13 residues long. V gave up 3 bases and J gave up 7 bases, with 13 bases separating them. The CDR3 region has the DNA TGTGCCAGCAGCGGAGGCCACGGGGGTGAAGCTTTCTTT. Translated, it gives CASSGGHGGEAFF.

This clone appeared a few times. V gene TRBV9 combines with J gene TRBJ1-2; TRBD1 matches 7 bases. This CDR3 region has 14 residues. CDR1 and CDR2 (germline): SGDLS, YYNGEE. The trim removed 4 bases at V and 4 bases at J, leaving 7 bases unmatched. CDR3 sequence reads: CASSPDRAGYGYTF. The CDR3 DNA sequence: TGTGCCAGCAGCCCAGACAGGGCTGGCTATGGCTACACCTTC.

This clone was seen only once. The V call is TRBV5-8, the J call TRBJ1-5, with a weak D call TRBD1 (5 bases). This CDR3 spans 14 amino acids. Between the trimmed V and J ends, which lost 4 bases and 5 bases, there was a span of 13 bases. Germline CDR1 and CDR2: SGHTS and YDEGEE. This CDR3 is CASSVGWGDQPQHF. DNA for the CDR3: TGTGCCAGCAGCGTGGGCTGGGGCGATCAGCCCCAGCATTTT.

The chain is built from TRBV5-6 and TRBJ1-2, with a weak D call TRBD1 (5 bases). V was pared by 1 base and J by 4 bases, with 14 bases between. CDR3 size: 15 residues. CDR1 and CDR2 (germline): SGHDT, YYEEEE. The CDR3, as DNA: TGTGCCAGCAGCTTGCCCGTGACAGAGAGCTATGGCTACACCTTC. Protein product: CASSLPVTESYGYTF.

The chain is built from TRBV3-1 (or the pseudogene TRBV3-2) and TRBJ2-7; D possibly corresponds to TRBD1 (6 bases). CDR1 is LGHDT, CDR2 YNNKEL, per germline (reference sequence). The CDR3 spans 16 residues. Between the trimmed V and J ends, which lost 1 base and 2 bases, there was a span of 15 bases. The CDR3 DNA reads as TGTGCCAGCAGCCAAGGCCGGGCAGGGGCTACCTACGAGCAGTACTTC. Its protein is CASSQGRAGATYEQYF.

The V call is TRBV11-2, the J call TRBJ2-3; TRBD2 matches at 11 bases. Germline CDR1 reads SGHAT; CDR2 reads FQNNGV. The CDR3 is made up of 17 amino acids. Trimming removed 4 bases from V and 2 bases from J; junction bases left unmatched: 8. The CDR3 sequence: CASSSRLAGWYTDTQYF. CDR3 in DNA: TGTGCCAGCAGCTCCCGACTAGCGGGGTGGTACACAGATACGCAGTATTTT.

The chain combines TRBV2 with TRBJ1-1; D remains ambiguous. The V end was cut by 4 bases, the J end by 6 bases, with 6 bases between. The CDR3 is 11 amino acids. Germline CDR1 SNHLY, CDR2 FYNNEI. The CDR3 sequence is CASSGEAEAFF. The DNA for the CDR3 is TGTGCCAGCAGTGGGGAGGCTGAAGCTTTCTTT.

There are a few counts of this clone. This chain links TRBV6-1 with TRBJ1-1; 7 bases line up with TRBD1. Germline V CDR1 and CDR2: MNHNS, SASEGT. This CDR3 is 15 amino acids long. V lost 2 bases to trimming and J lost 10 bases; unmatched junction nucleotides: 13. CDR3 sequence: CASSELGTAQLRAFF. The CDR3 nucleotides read TGTGCCAGCAGTGAACTGGGGACAGCCCAACTAAGAGCTTTCTTT.

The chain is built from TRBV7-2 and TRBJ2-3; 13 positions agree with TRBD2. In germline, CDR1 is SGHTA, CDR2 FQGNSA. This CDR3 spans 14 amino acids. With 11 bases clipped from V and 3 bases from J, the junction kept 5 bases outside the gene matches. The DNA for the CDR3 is TGTGCCGGGAGACTAGCGGGGGGAACAGATACGCAGTATTTT. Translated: CAGRLAGGTDTQYF.

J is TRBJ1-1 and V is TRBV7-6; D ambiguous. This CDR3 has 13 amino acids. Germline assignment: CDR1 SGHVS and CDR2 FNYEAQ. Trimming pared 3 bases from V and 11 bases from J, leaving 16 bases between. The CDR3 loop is CASSFSPEGMAFF. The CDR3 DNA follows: TGTGCCAGCAGCTTCTCCCCAGAGGGCATGGCTTTCTTT.

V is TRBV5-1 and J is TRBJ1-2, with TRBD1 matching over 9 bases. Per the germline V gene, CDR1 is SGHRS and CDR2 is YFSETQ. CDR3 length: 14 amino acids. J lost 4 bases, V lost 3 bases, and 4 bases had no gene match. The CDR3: CASSYQDRGYGYTF. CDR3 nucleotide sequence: TGCGCCAGCAGCTACCAGGACAGGGGCTATGGCTACACCTTC.

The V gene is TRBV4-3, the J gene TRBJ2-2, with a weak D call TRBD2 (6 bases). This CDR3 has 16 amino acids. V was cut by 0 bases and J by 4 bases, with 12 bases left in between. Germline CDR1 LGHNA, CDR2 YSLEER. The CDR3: CASSQDLLGGTGELFF. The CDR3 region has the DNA TGCGCCAGCAGCCAAGATTTGCTGGGGGGCACCGGGGAGCTGTTTTTT.

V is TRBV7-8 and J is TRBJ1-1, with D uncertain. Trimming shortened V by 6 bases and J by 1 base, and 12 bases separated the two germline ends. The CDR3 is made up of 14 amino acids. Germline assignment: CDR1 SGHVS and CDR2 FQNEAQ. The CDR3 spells CASSPTGWNTEAFF. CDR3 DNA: TGTGCCAGCAGTCCGACTGGATGGAACACTGAAGCTTTCTTT.

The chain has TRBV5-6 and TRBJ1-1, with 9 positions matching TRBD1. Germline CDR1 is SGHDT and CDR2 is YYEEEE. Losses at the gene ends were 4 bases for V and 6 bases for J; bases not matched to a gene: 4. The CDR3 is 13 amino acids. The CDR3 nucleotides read TGTGCCAGCAGCCGAAACAGGGGGCCTGAAGCTTTCTTT. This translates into CASSRNRGPEAFF.

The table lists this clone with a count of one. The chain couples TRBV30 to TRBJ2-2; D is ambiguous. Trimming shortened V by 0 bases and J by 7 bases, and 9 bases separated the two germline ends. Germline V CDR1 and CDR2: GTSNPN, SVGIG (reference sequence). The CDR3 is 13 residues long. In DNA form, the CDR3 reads TGTGCCTGGAGTGTATCGAGTGACGGGGAGCTGTTTTTT. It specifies CAWSVSSDGELFF.

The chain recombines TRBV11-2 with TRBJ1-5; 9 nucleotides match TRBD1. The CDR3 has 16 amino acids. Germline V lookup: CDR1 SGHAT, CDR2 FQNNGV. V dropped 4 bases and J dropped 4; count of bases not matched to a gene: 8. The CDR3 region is CASSSPGQGVNQPQHF. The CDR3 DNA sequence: TGTGCCAGCAGCTCCCCGGGACAGGGTGTAAATCAGCCCCAGCATTTT.